These T cell receptor beta chains were read from a single sample in a study of shared clonotypes between healthy human individuals. Sequenced by immunoSEQ multiplex PCR; TCRdb stores in-frame clones only, minus some. The data contain about 2,500,000 clones, around 90% of them singletons. The source material was naive CD4+ T cells sorted from blood. Receptors originate from a man aged 18 to 29 in good health. CDR3s include the opening cysteine and the closing phenylalanine or tryptophan. A D gene is named only where the DNA matches it firmly. The size entry is marked missing in some rows and otherwise reads once, few, many or a size class.

v_call	d_call	clone_size	j_call	cdr3_nt	cdr3_aa
TRBV18	.	.	TRBJ1-4	TGTGCCAGCTCACCTGGGGGACCCACTAATGAAAAACTGTTTTTT	CASSPGGPTNEKLFF
TRBV5-1	.	.	TRBJ1-2	TGCGCCAGCAGCCCGAATCCCGGGATGATACCTGGGGGCTACACCTTC	CASSPNPGMIPGGYTF
TRBV28	.	.	TRBJ1-5	TGTGCCAGCAGTCAATATAGGATGACAGGACTTGGAAGTCAGCCCCAGCATTTT	CASSQYRMTGLGSQPQHF
TRBV27	.	.	TRBJ1-1	TGTGCCAGCAGTTTCCTACCCAGGGCGGACACTGAAGCTTTCTTT	CASSFLPRADTEAFF
TRBV18	.	.	TRBJ2-7	TGTGCCAGCTCCCCGACAGCGACCTACGAGCAGTACTTC	CASSPTATYEQYF
TRBV5-5	.	.	TRBJ1-5	TGTGCCAGCAGCTTGGTGCCGGATAGCAATCAGCCCCAGCATTTT	CASSLVPDSNQPQHF
TRBV18	.	.	TRBJ2-3	TGTGCCAGCTCTCTTAGCACAGATACGCAGTATTTT	CASSLSTDTQYF
TRBV18	TRBD2	.	TRBJ2-7	TGTGCCAGCTCACCACCGGATGGGCGGGGGGGCCGGTACGAGCAGTACTTC	CASSPPDGRGGRYEQYF
TRBV5-1	.	once	TRBJ1-6	TGCGCCAGCAGCTTGGACCCAGACCCTAATTCACCCCTCCACTTT	CASSLDPDPNSPLHF
TRBV9	TRBD2	.	TRBJ2-7	TGTGCCAGCAGCGTAGCGTCGGGACTAGTCCCGCCCGAGCAGTACTTC	CASSVASGLVPPEQYF
TRBV25-1	.	.	TRBJ2-4	TGTGCCAGCAGTGCTAAAAACATTCAGTACTTC	CASSAKNIQYF
TRBV6-1	.	.	TRBJ1-4	TGTGCCATATATCAGGATCCAAATGAAAAACTGTTTTTT	CAIYQDPNEKLFF
TRBV11-2	.	few	TRBJ2-2	TGTGCCAGCAGCTTATCGGTAGCGTGGACCGGGGAGCTGTTTTTT	CASSLSVAWTGELFF
TRBV7-3	TRBD2	.	TRBJ2-3	TGTGCCAGCAGACTAGCGGGGGGCACAGATACGCAGTATTTT	CASRLAGGTDTQYF
TRBV23-1	TRBD2	.	TRBJ2-3	TGCGCCAGCAGTCAATGGAGGTGGACTAGCGGGGGTGTAGATACGCAGTATTTT	CASSQWRWTSGGVDTQYF
TRBV6-6	TRBD2	.	TRBJ2-7	TGTGCCAGCCTAGCGGGAGGTGAATACGAGCAGTACTTC	CASLAGGEYEQYF
TRBV11-2	.	.	TRBJ2-6	TGTGCCAGCAGCCCGAGGGGCAGGTCGAGCTCTGGGGCCAACGTCCTGACTTTC	CASSPRGRSSSGANVLTF
TRBV9	.	.	TRBJ2-7	TGTGCCAGCAGCGTAGGTGGGGGATCCGAGCAGTACTTC	CASSVGGGSEQYF
TRBV6-5	.	.	TRBJ1-6	TGTGCCGGCAGTTACTTTACCGGGCAGAATAATTCACCCCTCCACTTT	CAGSYFTGQNNSPLHF
TRBV10-1	.	.	TRBJ1-1	TGCGCCAGCAGTGATTGGGGGGGGAACACTGAAGCTTTCTTT	CASSDWGGNTEAFF
TRBV6-6	.	.	TRBJ2-7	TGTGCCAGCAGTTACCGCGGGGTAGGCGAGCAGTACTTC	CASSYRGVGEQYF
TRBV4-2	.	.	TRBJ2-2	TGTGCCAGCAGCCGGGGCGCGAACACCGGGGAGCTGTTTTTT	CASSRGANTGELFF
TRBV19	.	.	TRBJ2-3	TGTGCCAGTAGTTCTACAGGGAGCACAGATACGCAGTATTTT	CASSSTGSTDTQYF
TRBV6-5	.	.	TRBJ2-1	TGTGCCAGCAGCCCAAGCGGCAGCTCCTACAATGAGCAGTTCTTC	CASSPSGSSYNEQFF
TRBV7-3	.	.	TRBJ1-1	TGTGCCAGCAGCTTAGACACGAACACTGAAGCTTTCTTT	CASSLDTNTEAFF
TRBV20-1	.	few	TRBJ1-4	TGCAGTGTGAGTTCCAATGAAAAACTGTTTTTT	CSVSSNEKLFF
TRBV7-3	TRBD2	.	TRBJ2-3	TGTGCCAGCAGCCCTGCGGAGCGGGGAAACACAGATACGCAGTATTTT	CASSPAERGNTDTQYF
TRBV6-5	.	.	TRBJ2-3	TGTGCCAGCATGAGGCAGGGTGCCCCAGATACGCAGTATTTT	CASMRQGAPDTQYF
TRBV27	.	.	TRBJ1-6	TGTGCCAGCAGTTTGATATGGGGTTCGCATTCACCCCTCCACTTT	CASSLIWGSHSPLHF
TRBV28	.	.	TRBJ1-2	TGTGCCAGCAGTTCTCTCCAGACGGTCTATGGCTACACCTTC	CASSSLQTVYGYTF
TRBV28	TRBD1	.	TRBJ1-6	TGTGCCAGCAGGGGGGGACAGGGGGTATTCTCACCCCTCCACTTT	CASRGGQGVFSPLHF
TRBV19	.	.	TRBJ1-1	TGTGCCAGTAGTATTCGGCAGGGAGCCGGCCGTACTGAAGCTTTCTTT	CASSIRQGAGRTEAFF
TRBV7-4	.	once	TRBJ2-4	TGTGCCAGCAGCCCGCCACCGGTGGGTAAAAACATTCAGTACTTC	CASSPPPVGKNIQYF
TRBV5-8	TRBD1	.	TRBJ2-7	TGTGCCAGCAGCATGGGACAGGTATCTAACGAGCAGTACTTC	CASSMGQVSNEQYF
TRBV5-1	TRBD1	.	TRBJ2-1	TGCGCCAGCAGCACCACGGGACAGGGTTACAATGAGCAGTTCTTC	CASSTTGQGYNEQFF
TRBV5-1	.	.	TRBJ2-1	TGCGCCAGCAGCTACCAGGGCTATGAGCAGTTCTTC	CASSYQGYEQFF
TRBV7-2	.	.	TRBJ2-5	TGTGCCAGCAGCTTAGCACGAACGGGACCGCCTAGGGGGGAGACCCAGTACTTC	CASSLARTGPPRGETQYF
TRBV10-3	.	.	TRBJ1-1	TGTGCCTCAAAAACAGGGATTATCGGCACTGAAGCTTTCTTT	CASKTGIIGTEAFF
TRBV5-1	TRBD2	.	TRBJ2-1	TGCGCCAGCAGCCCGGGGGGTCGCTCCTACAATGAGCAGTTCTTC	CASSPGGRSYNEQFF
TRBV5-8	.	few	TRBJ1-5	TGTGCCAGCAGCCTGCAGGGGAGGATGCGCAATCAGCCCCAGCATTTT	CASSLQGRMRNQPQHF
TRBV7-2	.	.	TRBJ2-5	TGTGCCAGCAGCTTAGCTAGCGGAACCCTCCAAGAGACCCAGTACTTC	CASSLASGTLQETQYF
TRBV6-1	.	.	TRBJ1-2	TGTGCCAGCAGAGGATGGGGCAGTGACTATGGCTACACCTTC	CASRGWGSDYGYTF
TRBV7-6	.	.	TRBJ1-3	TGTGCCAGCAGCTTATTGTGGGGGTCCTCTGGAAACACCATATATTTT	CASSLLWGSSGNTIYF
TRBV6-5	TRBD1	.	TRBJ2-7	TGTGCCAGCAGTACGAGACAGGGGGCTAGCTACGAGCAGTACTTC	CASSTRQGASYEQYF
TRBV21-1	.	.	TRBJ2-3	TGTGCCAGCAGCGCCGGGACAGACACAGATACGCAGTATTTT	CASSAGTDTDTQYF
TRBV4-1	.	.	TRBJ2-1	TGCGCCAGCAGCCAAGGCGGGGACACTTACAATGAGCAGTTCTTC	CASSQGGDTYNEQFF
TRBV27	.	.	TRBJ1-2	TGTGCCAGCAGGGGTCATGGGGCGCCGGATAACTATGGCTACACCTTC	CASRGHGAPDNYGYTF
TRBV5-1	.	once	TRBJ2-3	TGCGCCAGCAGCCTGGCTTTAGGGGCAGATACGCAGTATTTT	CASSLALGADTQYF
TRBV11-2	TRBD2	.	TRBJ2-2	TGTGCCAGCAGCTTAGTCACTAGCGGCACCACCGGGGAGCTGTTTTTT	CASSLVTSGTTGELFF
TRBV7-9	.	.	TRBJ2-7	TGTGCCAGCAGCTTGGACCCAGGGACCTACGAGCAGTACTTC	CASSLDPGTYEQYF
TRBV5-1	.	.	TRBJ2-5	TGCGCCAGCAGCATGGATGTAGGAGAGACCCAGTACTTC	CASSMDVGETQYF
TRBV19	.	.	TRBJ1-3	TGTGCCAGTACCTCCCTGTTAGGAGGGACTGGAAACACCATATATTTT	CASTSLLGGTGNTIYF
TRBV7-2	TRBD2	.	TRBJ2-7	TGTGCCAGCAGCCCCGGGGGGGGTCGAAGGAACGAGCAGTACTTC	CASSPGGGRRNEQYF
TRBV6-1	.	.	TRBJ1-5	TGTGCCAGCAGTGAAGCGCCGTTTAGTGGCCAGCCCCAGCATTTT	CASSEAPFSGQPQHF
TRBV2	.	.	TRBJ2-7	TGTGCCAGCAGGGGAGGAGGGGGCCTCTACGAGCAGTACTTC	CASRGGGGLYEQYF